Listed below are T cell receptor beta chains from one sample, sequenced in a study of T cells in Graves' hyperthyroidism and ophthalmopathy. TCRdb recomputed calls from the multiplex PCR reads with MiXCR, one row per CDR3 protein. Here the sample spans roughly 280,000 distinct CDR3 sequences, approximately 20% being singletons. Sequencing was performed on blood. The origin of the receptors is a man between 25 and 39 years old with Graves' ophthalmopathy. The CDR3 runs from the conserved cysteine through the conserved F or W. A D gene is named only where the DNA matches it firmly. Where a row states a size, it is once, few, many or the class of an expanded clone; other rows omit it.

TRBV4-1	NA	TRBJ2-1	NA	15	CASSLRWSSYNEQFF	TGCGCCAGCAGCCTGCGCTGGAGCTCCTACAATGAGCAGTTCTTC
TRBV3-1	NA	TRBJ1-4	NA	14	CASSTRDLNEKLFF	TGTGCCAGCAGCACCCGGGACCTTAATGAAAAACTGTTTTTT
TRBV20-1	NA	TRBJ1-2	NA	13	CSARDLWGYGYTF	TGCAGTGCTAGAGATCTCTGGGGCTATGGCTACACCTTC
TRBV7-9	many	TRBJ2-1	TRBD2	13	CASSSGGGNEQFF	TGTGCCAGCAGCTCCGGGGGGGGAAATGAGCAGTTCTTC
TRBV5-1	many	TRBJ1-6	TRBD1	14	CASSFGGGDSPLHF	TGCGCCAGCAGCTTCGGAGGGGGCGATTCACCCCTCCACTTT
TRBV6-1	few	TRBJ2-7	NA	17	CASSERLAGSRDYEQYF	TGTGCCAGCAGTGAAAGGTTAGCCGGGAGTAGGGACTACGAGCAGTACTTC
TRBV4-1	NA	TRBJ2-3	NA	14	CASSQDPGWDTQYF	TGCGCCAGCAGCCAAGATCCGGGGTGGGATACGCAGTATTTT
TRBV30	NA	TRBJ1-2	NA	13	CAWSSGVRYGYTF	TGTGCCTGGAGTAGTGGGGTACGCTATGGCTACACCTTC
TRBV28	few	TRBJ2-7	TRBD1	14	CASIGTESSYEQYF	TGTGCCAGCATTGGGACAGAAAGCTCCTACGAGCAGTACTTC
TRBV28	NA	TRBJ2-1	TRBD2	15	CASSTLAEEVNEQFF	TGTGCCAGCAGCACACTAGCGGAGGAGGTCAATGAGCAGTTCTTC
TRBV3-1	many	TRBJ2-3	TRBD2	17	CASSYLRLAGEADTQYF	TGTGCCAGCAGCTATTTGCGACTAGCGGGAGAAGCAGATACGCAGTATTTT
TRBV11-3	few	TRBJ2-3	TRBD2	19	CASSLDLGLAGLSADTQYF	TGTGCCAGCAGCTTAGATCTGGGACTAGCGGGTCTTAGCGCAGATACGCAGTATTTT
TRBV20-1	NA	TRBJ2-1	NA	13	CSARDRNGMEQFF	TGCAGTGCTAGAGATCGAAACGGAATGGAGCAGTTCTTC
TRBV10-3	few	TRBJ2-1	TRBD2	17	CAISESVTSGILNEQFF	TGTGCCATCAGTGAGTCGGTGACTAGCGGGATTCTGAATGAGCAGTTCTTC
TRBV20-1	many	TRBJ1-1	NA	14	CSARDGTGATEAFF	TGCAGTGCTAGAGATGGGACGGGGGCCACTGAAGCTTTCTTT
TRBV6-1	few	TRBJ2-3	TRBD2	17	CASSARTSGKYTDTQYF	TGTGCCAGCAGCGCCCGGACTAGCGGGAAATACACAGATACGCAGTATTTT
TRBV18	NA	TRBJ2-4	NA	14	CASSPPGGGNIQYF	TGTGCCAGCTCACCACCTGGGGGTGGGAACATTCAGTACTTC
TRBV24-1	NA	TRBJ1-1	NA	13	CATRAQMNTEAFF	TGTGCCACGAGGGCACAGATGAACACTGAAGCTTTCTTT
TRBV15	few	TRBJ2-1	NA	11	CATSRDDEQFF	TGTGCCACCAGCAGAGATGATGAGCAGTTCTTC
TRBV7-2	NA	TRBJ2-7	TRBD2	16	CASSLGLAGIPYEQYF	TGTGCCAGCAGCTTAGGGCTAGCGGGGATCCCTTACGAGCAGTACTTC
TRBV5-1	many	TRBJ1-2	NA	15	CASSLELGGFGGYTF	TGCGCCAGCAGCTTGGAGTTGGGGGGCTTTGGTGGCTACACCTTC
TRBV30	NA	TRBJ1-4	NA	17	CAWSVSERGLLNEKLFF	TGTGCCTGGAGTGTCTCGGAGCGGGGACTGCTTAATGAAAAACTGTTTTTT
TRBV7-9	NA	TRBJ1-5	TRBD1	16	CASSLGTGVNNQPQHF	TGTGCCAGCAGCTTAGGGACAGGGGTCAACAATCAGCCCCAGCATTTT
TRBV12-3/TRBV12-4	NA	TRBJ1-4	TRBD1	14	CASSRQGAGEKLFF	TGTGCCAGCAGTCGACAGGGGGCGGGAGAAAAACTGTTTTTT
TRBV5-1	NA	TRBJ2-3	TRBD1	15	CASTQDRGRTDTQYF	TGCGCCAGCACACAAGACAGGGGGCGCACGGATACGCAGTATTTT
TRBV30	once	TRBJ1-1	NA	13	CAWSVSENTEAFF	TGTGCCTGGAGTGTATCGGAGAACACTGAAGCTTTCTTT
TRBV3-1	few	TRBJ1-3	NA	15	CASSQARGLGNTIYF	TGTGCCAGCAGCCAAGCTAGGGGATTGGGAAACACCATATATTTT
TRBV30	few	TRBJ1-1	TRBD1	15	CAWSPPDRVGTEAFF	TGTGCCTGGAGTCCCCCGGACAGGGTGGGCACTGAAGCTTTCTTT
TRBV2	many	TRBJ1-5	NA	15	CASSEARQVGQPQHF	TGTGCCAGCAGTGAAGCGCGCCAGGTCGGCCAGCCCCAGCATTTT
TRBV30	NA	TRBJ2-1	NA	16	CAWRGRQGGSYNEQFF	TGTGCCTGGAGAGGTAGACAGGGAGGCTCCTACAATGAGCAGTTCTTC
TRBV12-5	few	TRBJ1-2	NA	14	CASGLVPENYGYTF	TGTGCTAGTGGTTTGGTGCCGGAGAACTATGGCTACACCTTC
TRBV3-1	many	TRBJ1-1	TRBD1	13	CASSLGDRGRAFF	TGTGCCAGCAGCCTAGGGGACAGGGGACGAGCTTTCTTT
TRBV29-1	NA	TRBJ2-7	TRBD1	13	CSVGQGKGYEQYF	TGCAGCGTTGGACAGGGGAAGGGTTACGAGCAGTACTTC
TRBV3-1	NA	TRBJ2-5	TRBD2	18	CASSQGGLAGGVGETQYF	TGTGCCAGCAGCCAAGGTGGACTAGCGGGAGGTGTAGGCGAGACCCAGTACTTC
TRBV7-3	many	TRBJ1-1	TRBD1	14	CASSLNTGDAEAFF	TGTGCCAGCAGCCTCAATACAGGGGACGCTGAAGCTTTCTTT
TRBV27	many	TRBJ1-1	TRBD1	15	CASSASPGGGTEAFF	TGTGCCAGCAGTGCTTCACCAGGGGGCGGCACTGAAGCTTTCTTT
TRBV14	NA	TRBJ2-2	NA	14	CASSRFPNTGELFF	TGTGCCAGCAGCCGCTTTCCGAACACCGGGGAGCTGTTTTTT
TRBV5-1	many	TRBJ2-7	NA	13	CASSLDTSYEQYF	TGCGCCAGCAGCTTGGATACCTCCTACGAGCAGTACTTC
TRBV12-5	NA	TRBJ2-1	NA	15	CASGLLRDLYNEQFF	TGTGCTAGTGGTTTGCTGAGGGACCTTTACAATGAGCAGTTCTTC
TRBV10-3	NA	TRBJ2-1	NA	12	CAIRDRYNEQFF	TGTGCCATCAGGGACAGATACAATGAGCAGTTCTTC
TRBV12-3/TRBV12-4	many	TRBJ2-1	NA	13	CASVPGGRGEQFF	TGTGCCAGCGTCCCCGGTGGGAGAGGTGAGCAGTTCTTC
TRBV29-1	NA	TRBJ2-3	TRBD2	15	CSALSWAGGTDTQYF	TGCAGCGCCCTCTCCTGGGCGGGAGGGACAGATACGCAGTATTTT
TRBV3-1	NA	TRBJ1-1	NA	12	CASSSRGSEAFF	TGTGCCAGCAGCTCCCGGGGGAGTGAAGCTTTCTTT
TRBV7-2	NA	TRBJ2-7	NA	20	CASSSTRDPARGSGIYEQYF	TGTGCCAGCAGCTCGACCCGGGACCCCGCGCGGGGATCGGGTATATACGAGCAGTACTTC
TRBV6-2/TRBV6-3	NA	TRBJ2-3	TRBD2	15	CASAWGGEDTDTQYF	TGTGCCAGCGCTTGGGGGGGTGAGGACACAGATACGCAGTATTTT
TRBV6-1	few	TRBJ1-2	NA	14	CATSSWGRDYGYTF	TGTGCCACCTCGTCCTGGGGGAGAGACTATGGCTACACCTTC
TRBV12-3/TRBV12-4	few	TRBJ2-1	TRBD2	15	CASEAGGGSYNEQFF	TGTGCCAGTGAAGCGGGCGGGGGTTCCTACAATGAGCAGTTCTTC
TRBV6-2/TRBV6-3	many	TRBJ2-1	NA	15	CASRLTGGGGGEQFF	TGTGCCAGCAGACTAACGGGAGGAGGGGGAGGTGAGCAGTTCTTC
TRBV7-7	NA	TRBJ2-5	NA	14	CASSRWGAGETQYF	TGTGCTAGCAGCCGCTGGGGGGCAGGGGAGACCCAGTACTTC
TRBV6-5	few	TRBJ2-7	NA	19	CASSYLSDDRTELKYEQYF	TGTGCCAGCAGTTACTTATCCGACGACAGGACGGAACTTAAGTACGAGCAGTACTTC
TRBV7-3	NA	TRBJ2-1	NA	13	CASSLQPGNEQFF	TGTGCCAGCAGCTTACAACCAGGCAATGAGCAGTTCTTC
TRBV7-9	NA	TRBJ1-4	TRBD1	18	CASSLGTGGRIANEKLFF	TGTGCCAGCAGCTTAGGGACAGGGGGGCGAATCGCTAATGAAAAACTGTTTTTT
TRBV11-2	many	TRBJ2-5	TRBD1	16	CASSFRQGGPQETQYF	TGTGCCAGCAGCTTTCGACAGGGGGGGCCCCAAGAGACCCAGTACTTC
TRBV11-3	few	TRBJ1-2	NA	15	CASSLYQGEYSGYTF	TGTGCCAGCAGCTTATATCAAGGGGAGTATAGCGGCTACACCTTC
TRBV2	NA	TRBJ2-3	NA	16	CASRWGAGEGPDTQYF	TGTGCCAGCAGGTGGGGGGCGGGAGAAGGGCCAGATACGCAGTATTTT
TRBV12-3/TRBV12-4	once	TRBJ2-1	NA	14	CASRGRTSGDEQFF	TGTGCCAGCAGGGGACGGACGTCTGGGGATGAGCAGTTCTTC
TRBV27	NA	TRBJ2-5	NA	14	CASSLGTGWETQYF	TGTGCCAGCAGTTTAGGTACGGGCTGGGAGACCCAGTACTTC